These 29 T cell receptor beta chains came from one sample sequenced in a study of response to subunit inactivated influenza vaccine. Via MiXCR, TCRdb re-called the RT-PCR reads, giving one row per CDR3 protein. The top ten hold around 12% of the sample, which has 400,000 to 650,000 distinct CDR3 sequences, more than 7% seen once. Sequencing used PBMCs from blood, obtained about 24 months after vaccination. The receptors here all came from a man in his fifties or sixties who received an inactivated influenza vaccine.

This clonotype has a handful of counts. The chain joins TRBV6-5 to TRBJ1-2; D uncertain. Trimming removed 2 bases from V and 1 base from J, with 11 bases in between. Germline CDR1 is MNHEY and CDR2 is SVGAGI. The CDR3 is 15 residues long. The CDR3 here is CASSYGQSRNYGYTF. The CDR3 bases are TGTGCCAGCAGTTACGGGCAGTCCCGTAACTATGGCTACACCTTC.

The rearrangement uses TRBV7-2 and TRBJ2-3, with TRBD2 matching 9 bases. Germline V gives CDR1 SGHTA, CDR2 FQGNSA. V was pared by 1 base and J by 3 bases, with 8 bases of the junction left unmatched. CDR3 length equals 17 residues. CDR3 region: CASSLGISGRGTDTQYF. The DNA for the CDR3 is TGTGCCAGCAGCTTAGGGATTAGCGGGAGAGGGACAGATACGCAGTATTTT.

Concerning this clonotype itself: The junction does not match germline at one end; this may be a read error. V is TRBV20-1 and J is TRBJ2-5; a possible D gene is TRBD2 (5 bases). The CDR3 has 13 residues. Germline loops: CDR1 DFQATT, CDR2 SNEGSKA (reference sequence). CDR3 sequence: CSAHKSGEETQCF. For the CDR3, the DNA is TGCAGTGCTCATAAAAGCGGAGAAGAGACCCAGTGCTTC.

V and J are TRBV4-1 and TRBJ2-2; 12 nucleotides agree with TRBD2. V shed 3 bases, J shed 8 bases, and the junction held 7 bases outside the gene matches. Germline lookup yields CDR1 MGHRA and CDR2 YSYEKL. The CDR3 sequence is 16 residues long. CDR3 sequence (DNA): TGCGCCAGCAGCCACAGACTAGCGGGGGACATTGGGGAGCTGTTTTTT. Translating gives CASSHRLAGDIGELFF.

This clonotype was counted many times. This chain uses TRBV29-1 with TRBJ1-1; no clear D. Between the trimmed V and J ends, which lost 0 bases and 4 bases, there was a span of 9 bases. Germline assignment: CDR1 SQVTM and CDR2 ANQGSEA. The CDR3 runs to 13 residues. In nucleotides, the CDR3 is TGCAGCGTTGAAGAGGGTCTCTCCACTGAAGCTTTCTTT. Translating it yields CSVEEGLSTEAFF.

V gene TRBV5-6 combines with J gene TRBJ1-5; D gene uncertain. This CDR3 region has 16 residues. Germline CDR1 is SGHDT and CDR2 is YYEEEE. V was clipped by 2 bases and J by 4 bases, with 16 bases between them. The CDR3 reads CASSFFLGQANQPQHF. The CDR3 coding sequence is TGTGCCAGCAGCTTTTTCTTAGGCCAGGCAAATCAGCCCCAGCATTTT.

Ten or more counts support this clonotype. The chain carries TRBV5-1 and TRBJ2-7; 12 nucleotides agree with TRBD2. From germline, CDR1 is SGHRS and CDR2 YFSETQ. The CDR3 runs to 17 residues. The V and J ends lost 2 bases and 4 bases, in that order; junction bases with no gene match: 10. CDR3 sequence: CASSFPTTSGSLYEQYF. For the CDR3, the DNA is TGCGCCAGCAGCTTCCCGACGACTAGCGGGAGTTTATACGAGCAGTACTTC. Looking up the rest from reference TRBV5-1 and TRBJ2-7 gives the full variable domain: KAGVTQTPRYLIKTRGQQVTLSCSPISGHRSVSWYQQTPGQGLQFLFEYFSETQRNKGNFPGRFSGRQFSNSRSEMNVSTLELGDSALYLCASSFPTTSGSLYEQYFGPGTRLTVT.

This clonotype was counted only a few times. The V and J genes are TRBV4-3 and TRBJ2-3, with 14 bases identical to TRBD2. Per germline, CDR1 LGHNA and CDR2 YSLEER. The ends lost 2 bases at V and 8 bases at J; junction bases unmatched: 3. The CDR3 length is 15 residues. The CDR3 region has the DNA TGCGCCAGCAGCCAACCAGGACTAGCGGGGGGTACGCAGTATTTT. This codes for CASSQPGLAGGTQYF.

This clonotype was seen more than once but under ten times. This chain uses TRBV7-9 with TRBJ2-7; D possibly corresponds to TRBD2 (6 bases). Trimming pared 1 base from V and 5 bases from J, leaving 12 bases between. CDR3 length: 14 residues. Germline V gene data show CDR1 as SEHNR and CDR2 as FQNEAQ (reference sequence). Here the CDR3 reads CASSLVPGDDEQYF. The CDR3 DNA reads TGTGCCAGCAGCTTAGTTCCGGGGGACGACGAGCAGTACTTC. Together with reference TRBV7-9 and TRBJ2-7, the CDR3 gives the full variable domain: DTGVSQNPRHKITKRGQNVTFRCDPISEHNRLYWYRQTLGQGPEFLTYFQNEAQLEKSRLLSDRFSAERPKGSFSTLEIQRTEQGDSAMYLCASSLVPGDDEQYFGPGTRLTVT.

Ten or more counts support this clonotype. The V and J genes are TRBV3-1 and TRBJ2-1; the D gene is possibly TRBD1 (6 bases). CDR3 length equals 14 residues. The germline V gene encodes CDR1 LGHDT and CDR2 YNNKEL (reference sequence). V lost 1 base and J 7 bases, leaving 11 bases between the germline ends. The CDR3 bases are TGTGCCAGCAGCCAAGGGGGGCGCGGGAATGAGCAGTTCTTC. Translation: CASSQGGRGNEQFF.

On this clonotype itself: Possible read error: a much larger clone is one base away. Because the CDR3's place on the DNA is in doubt, the DNA is left out and the CDR3 is given as listed by TCRdb. The chain carries TRBV29-1 and TRBJ1-5; the listed D gene, TRBD1, was not tested against the DNA. Germline values: CDR1 SQVTM, CDR2 ANQGSEA. The CDR3 length equals 14 residues, ends included. The CDR3 is CSVVGQGANQPQNF.

The chain is built from TRBV5-1 and TRBJ2-1, with no clear D. Germline values: CDR1 SGHRS, CDR2 YFSETQ. V was shortened by 1 base and J by 5 bases, with 10 bases between the two germline ends. The CDR3 is 14 amino acids. The CDR3 DNA follows: TGCGCCAGCAGCTTGTGGGCTCCCGACAATGAGCAGTTCTTC. It yields the protein CASSLWAPDNEQFF.

This clonotype was detected only a few times. The rearrangement links TRBV4-2 to TRBJ1-4; TRBD1 agrees at 7 bases. The CDR3 loop spans 16 amino acids. Looked up from germline, CDR1 is LGHNA and CDR2 is YNFKEQ. The trim removed 0 bases at V and 2 bases at J, leaving 3 bases unmatched. The CDR3 loop reads CASSQDQTGTNEKLFF. The CDR3 nucleotides are TGTGCCAGCAGCCAAGATCAGACAGGGACTAATGAAAAACTGTTTTTT.

This clonotype was picked up many times. V is TRBV20-1 and J is TRBJ2-3; 15 bases align to TRBD2. The CDR3 totals 17 residues. Unmatched junction bases numbered 10, after V lost 0 bases and J lost 9 bases. CDR1 and CDR2 from the germline V gene are DFQATT and SNEGSKA (reference sequence). The CDR3 protein is CSARDGTGLAGGSTQYF. CDR3 sequence (DNA): TGCAGTGCTAGAGACGGAACGGGACTAGCGGGGGGCTCCACGCAGTATTTT.

The chain uses TRBV9 and TRBJ1-2; D uncertain. Germline CDR1 is SGDLS and CDR2 is YYNGEE. The CDR3 has 15 residues. With 0 bases removed from V and 3 bases from J, the gap between germline ends came to 12 bases. The CDR3 protein is CASSVAPTYDYGYTF. CDR3 DNA sequence: TGTGCCAGCAGCGTAGCTCCTACTTACGACTATGGCTACACCTTC.

This clonotype was seen ten or more times. The gene calls are TRBV20-1 and TRBJ1-5; 7 bases agree with TRBD1. Germline CDR1 and CDR2: DFQATT and SNEGSKA (reference sequence). Unmatched junction bases numbered 4, after V lost 6 bases and J lost 5 bases. This CDR3 comprises 12 residues. CDR3 residues: CSASTGDQPQHF. Here the CDR3 DNA reads TGCAGTGCCTCAACAGGGGATCAGCCCCAGCATTTT.

V and J are TRBV2 and TRBJ2-1; a possible D gene is TRBD1 (6 bases). This CDR3 spans 14 amino acids. The ends were cut back, 7 bases at V and 6 bases at J, with 16 bases in the middle. Germline CDR1 is SNHLY and CDR2 is FYNNEI. This CDR3 is CASTVGRGGNEQFF. The CDR3 region has the DNA TGTGCCAGCACCGTGGGTCGAGGGGGCAATGAGCAGTTCTTC.

This clonotype occurred many times. The rearrangement links TRBV12-3 or TRBV12-4 to TRBJ2-1, with 7 bases aligning to TRBD2. V was pared by 5 bases and J by 10 bases, with 14 bases of the junction left unmatched. The CDR3 has 15 amino acids. The CDR3 spells CASSPLGGGRREQFF. Here the CDR3 DNA reads TGTGCCAGCAGTCCCCTAGGCGGGGGACGTCGGGAGCAGTTCTTC.

The table lists this clonotype with a few counts. The chain links TRBV5-1 to TRBJ1-1; the D is unclear. Per the germline V gene, CDR1 is SGHRS and CDR2 is YFSETQ. Trimming took off 5 bases at V and 1 base at J, with 6 bases between the two ends. The CDR3 runs 12 residues. Written as DNA, the CDR3 is TGCGCCAGCAGTTCCTCGAACACTGAAGCTTTCTTT. Its translation is CASSSSNTEAFF.

This chain uses TRBV10-3 with TRBJ1-1; 7 nucleotides agree with TRBD1. The CDR3 extends over 13 amino acids. The germline gives CDR1 ENHRY, CDR2 SYGVKD. The V and J ends lost 9 bases and 1 base, in that order; junction bases with no gene match: 5. Written as DNA, the CDR3 is TGTGCCATGAAAGACAGGGAGAACACTGAAGCTTTCTTT. Translated: CAMKDRENTEAFF.

This clonotype was seen ten or more times. The genes are TRBV12-3 or TRBV12-4 and TRBJ2-1; D is uncertain. This CDR3 contains 12 residues. V lost 3 bases and J 12 bases, leaving 12 bases between the germline ends. CDR3 coding DNA: TGTGCCAGCAGTTTGAGTGCTCTCGCGCAGTTCTTC. The encoded protein is CASSLSALAQFF.

In this sample, this clonotype turned up many times. This sequence joins TRBV29-1 and TRBJ2-7, with D perhaps matching TRBD2 (6 bases). Germline CDR1 and CDR2: SQVTM and ANQGSEA. V was pared by 5 bases and J by 1 base, with 12 bases between. The CDR3 extends over 13 amino acids. The DNA for the CDR3 is TGCAGCGTTTCTGCGGGATGGTCCTACGAGCAGTACTTC. Protein product: CSVSAGWSYEQYF.

In its sample, this clonotype was seen many times. This sequence joins TRBV20-1 and TRBJ2-5, with TRBD2 matching over 11 bases. The CDR3 totals 14 residues. V lost 6 bases and J lost 5; bases outside the gene matches: 8. The germline V gene encodes CDR1 DFQATT and CDR2 SNEGSKA (reference sequence). The CDR3 nucleotides are TGCAGTGCGTTAGCGGGAGGGCCTCGGGAGACCCAGTACTTC. It encodes CSALAGGPRETQYF.

This clonotype appeared many times. V and J are TRBV4-1 and TRBJ2-7; 7 nucleotides align to TRBD2. There are 16 residues in the CDR3. After removal of 1 base from V and 4 bases from J, the junction contained 10 bases not matched to a gene. Looked up from germline, CDR1 is MGHRA and CDR2 is YSYEKL. CDR3 DNA: TGCGCCAGCAGCCAAGTTTCATCGGGGGGAACTTACGAGCAGTACTTC. Translation: CASSQVSSGGTYEQYF.

The table lists this clonotype with a few counts. This chain joins TRBV20-1 and TRBJ2-3, with 10 bases that match TRBD2. Per the germline V gene, CDR1 is DFQATT and CDR2 is SNEGSKA (reference sequence). This CDR3 is built from 14 residues. Germline trimming cut 6 bases from V and 0 bases from J; bases unmatched to any gene: 3. CDR3 amino acids: CSASSGGSTDTQYF. The CDR3 DNA reads as TGCAGTGCATCTAGCGGGGGTAGCACAGATACGCAGTATTTT.

The chain uses TRBV12-3 or TRBV12-4 and TRBJ2-7; 8 bases are shared with TRBD2. Losses at the gene ends were 6 bases for V and 3 bases for J; bases not matched to a gene: 7. The length of the CDR3 is 14 residues. The CDR3 bases are TGTGCCAGCAGACGTAGCGGGGCGTACTACGAGCAGTACTTC. This gives the protein CASRRSGAYYEQYF.

This clonotype has just a few counts. The DNA for the CDR3 is TGTGCCAGCAGTTTATCCCCCGACGATGGCTACACCTTC. It translates to CASSLSPDDGYTF. The chain combines TRBV27 with TRBJ1-2, with D unresolved. This CDR3 has 13 residues. Germline assignment: CDR1 MNHEY and CDR2 SMNVEV (reference sequence). Trimming removed 0 bases from V and 6 bases from J, with 8 bases in between.

This clonotype was detected only a few times. The CDR3 here is CASRWTGGEQYF. For the CDR3, the DNA is TGCGCCAGCCGGTGGACAGGGGGCGAGCAGTACTTC. The chain links TRBV10-2 to TRBJ2-7; 10 bases line up with TRBD1. Germline CDR1 reads WSHSY; CDR2 reads SAAADI. The CDR3 extends over 12 amino acids. With V trimmed by 8 bases and J by 6 bases, 4 bases remained unmatched.

The table lists this clonotype with many counts. The J gene is TRBJ1-2, the V gene TRBV7-8; TRBD1 agrees at 7 bases. The CDR3 has 12 amino acids. Trimming removed 5 bases from V and 7 bases from J; junction bases left unmatched: 4. Germline V CDR1 and CDR2: SGHVS, FQNEAQ. The CDR3 bases are TGTGCCAGCAGCATAACAGGGGCTGGCTACACCTTC. Protein product: CASSITGAGYTF. Full variable domain (outside the CDR3, taken from reference TRBV7-8 and TRBJ1-2): GAGVSQSPRYKVAKRGQDVALRCDPISGHVSLFWYQQALGQGPEFLTYFQNEAQLDKSGLPSDRFFAERPEGSVSTLKIQRTQQEDSAVYLCASSITGAGYTFGSGTRLTVV.